Listed below are T cell receptor beta chains from one sample, sequenced in a study of T-cell reconstitution after alpha-beta-depleted transplantation in children. TCRdb reprocessed the PCR reads with MiXCR, giving one entry per CDR3 protein. The sample shows over 400,000 distinct CDR3 sequences, about 40% of them seen only once. Material: PBMCs, obtained before TCRalphabeta/CD19-depleted stem cell transplant. These receptors all stem from a girl aged 2 to 10 with aplastic anemia, due to receive a stem cell transplant. The CDR3 runs from the conserved cysteine through the conserved F or W. Fields, in order: D gene, V gene, J gene, clone size, CDR3 protein, CDR3 DNA. A D gene is named only where the DNA matches it firmly. Size tells how often a clone was seen (once, few, many) or the class of an expanded clone, and some rows leave it out.

D gene: TRBD1
V gene: TRBV12-3/TRBV12-4
J gene: TRBJ1-2
clone size: many
CDR3 protein: CASSLGTGRLTF
CDR3 DNA: TGTGCCAGCAGTCTCGGGACAGGAAGGCTCACCTTC

D gene: TRBD1
V gene: TRBV5-1
J gene: TRBJ1-4
clone size: many
CDR3 protein: CASSLDRGSNEKLFF
CDR3 DNA: TGCGCCAGCAGCTTGGACAGGGGAAGTAATGAAAAACTGTTTTTT

D gene: TRBD1
V gene: TRBV7-3
J gene: TRBJ2-6
clone size: -
CDR3 protein: CASSPQWTGGAGANVLTF
CDR3 DNA: TGTGCCAGCAGCCCACAGTGGACAGGGGGCGCTGGGGCCAACGTCCTGACTTTC

D gene: TRBD2
V gene: TRBV20-1
J gene: TRBJ2-1
clone size: once
CDR3 protein: CSAPPGLAGIEQFF
CDR3 DNA: TGCAGTGCTCCCCCGGGACTAGCGGGAATTGAGCAGTTCTTC

D gene: TRBD2
V gene: TRBV5-1
J gene: TRBJ2-3
clone size: -
CDR3 protein: CASSFRLADADTQYF
CDR3 DNA: TGCGCCAGCAGTTTTCGACTAGCGGACGCAGATACGCAGTATTTT

D gene: TRBD1
V gene: TRBV7-9
J gene: TRBJ2-1
clone size: many
CDR3 protein: CASSYSGTGINEQFF
CDR3 DNA: TGTGCCAGCAGCTATTCCGGGACAGGAATCAATGAGCAGTTCTTC

D gene: TRBD1
V gene: TRBV5-1
J gene: TRBJ2-1
clone size: many
CDR3 protein: CASSGGTGYNEQFF
CDR3 DNA: TGCGCCAGCAGCGGGGGGACAGGGTACAATGAGCAGTTCTTC

D gene: -
V gene: TRBV29-1
J gene: TRBJ2-7
clone size: -
CDR3 protein: CSVEGFGGGSSYEQYF
CDR3 DNA: TGCAGCGTTGAAGGCTTTGGCGGGGGCAGCTCCTACGAGCAGTACTTC

D gene: -
V gene: TRBV2
J gene: TRBJ2-3
clone size: -
CDR3 protein: CASSGPATDTQYF
CDR3 DNA: TGTGCCAGCAGTGGGCCAGCAACAGATACGCAGTATTTT

D gene: -
V gene: TRBV7-2
J gene: TRBJ1-6
clone size: -
CDR3 protein: CASRVGHPNSPLHF
CDR3 DNA: TGTGCCAGCAGGGTGGGACATCCGAATTCACCCCTCCACTTT

D gene: -
V gene: TRBV27
J gene: TRBJ2-7
clone size: -
CDR3 protein: CASNRGGGSNEQYF
CDR3 DNA: TGTGCCAGCAACAGGGGTGGCGGGAGCAACGAGCAGTACTTC

D gene: -
V gene: TRBV20-1
J gene: TRBJ1-5
clone size: -
CDR3 protein: CSARGVARSQPQHF
CDR3 DNA: TGCAGTGCTAGAGGGGTTGCAAGAAGTCAGCCCCAGCATTTT

D gene: -
V gene: TRBV20-1
J gene: TRBJ2-7
clone size: -
CDR3 protein: CSAHRHGDEQYF
CDR3 DNA: TGCAGTGCCCACAGGCACGGGGACGAGCAGTACTTC

D gene: TRBD2
V gene: TRBV4-1
J gene: TRBJ2-1
clone size: -
CDR3 protein: CASSQGGLANGEQFF
CDR3 DNA: TGCGCCAGCAGCCAAGGGGGACTAGCGAACGGTGAGCAGTTCTTC

D gene: -
V gene: TRBV5-1
J gene: TRBJ2-5
clone size: -
CDR3 protein: CASSLFPAGRFQMSQETQYF
CDR3 DNA: TGCGCCAGCAGCTTGTTCCCAGCAGGGCGATTTCAAATGTCCCAAGAGACCCAGTACTTC

D gene: TRBD1
V gene: TRBV29-1
J gene: TRBJ1-1
clone size: few
CDR3 protein: CSAGTGGTNTEAFF
CDR3 DNA: TGCAGCGCCGGGACAGGGGGAACGAACACTGAAGCTTTCTTT

D gene: TRBD1
V gene: TRBV28
J gene: TRBJ2-7
clone size: once
CDR3 protein: CASSFPGTVREQYF
CDR3 DNA: TGTGCCAGCAGTTTCCCTGGGACAGTACGCGAGCAGTACTTC

D gene: -
V gene: TRBV9
J gene: TRBJ2-5
clone size: -
CDR3 protein: CASSSRGGETQYF
CDR3 DNA: TGTGCCAGCAGCTCCCGAGGTGGGGAGACCCAGTACTTC

D gene: -
V gene: TRBV4-1
J gene: TRBJ1-2
clone size: -
CDR3 protein: CASSQDPRLMGYTF
CDR3 DNA: TGCGCCAGCAGCCAAGATCCCAGGCTTATGGGCTACACCTTC

D gene: -
V gene: TRBV11-1
J gene: TRBJ2-6
clone size: -
CDR3 protein: CASSFGGMAISGANVLTF
CDR3 DNA: TGTGCCAGCAGCTTCGGCGGGATGGCGATCTCTGGGGCCAACGTCCTGACTTTC

D gene: TRBD2
V gene: TRBV20-1
J gene: TRBJ2-1
clone size: -
CDR3 protein: CSARPNRDYQYNEQFF
CDR3 DNA: TGCAGTGCTAGACCAAACCGGGACTATCAGTACAATGAGCAGTTCTTC

D gene: TRBD1
V gene: TRBV6-5
J gene: TRBJ1-1
clone size: -
CDR3 protein: CASRPRQGHNTEAFF
CDR3 DNA: TGTGCCAGCAGGCCCCGACAGGGACATAACACTGAAGCTTTCTTT

D gene: TRBD2
V gene: TRBV7-2
J gene: TRBJ2-1
clone size: once
CDR3 protein: CASSLVGGGTENEQFF
CDR3 DNA: TGTGCCAGCAGCTTAGTCGGCGGGGGGACCGAAAATGAGCAGTTCTTC

D gene: TRBD2
V gene: TRBV5-1
J gene: TRBJ2-1
clone size: -
CDR3 protein: CASSWGLGTYNEQFF
CDR3 DNA: TGCGCCAGCAGCTGGGGACTAGGAACCTACAATGAGCAGTTCTTC

D gene: TRBD2
V gene: TRBV6-2/TRBV6-3
J gene: TRBJ2-1
clone size: many
CDR3 protein: CASGRLAGVRDRNEQFF
CDR3 DNA: TGTGCCAGCGGTAGACTAGCGGGAGTTCGGGACAGGAATGAGCAGTTCTTC

D gene: -
V gene: TRBV7-3
J gene: TRBJ2-3
clone size: -
CDR3 protein: CASSPALTQGGTQYF
CDR3 DNA: TGTGCCAGCAGTCCTGCCCTCACGCAGGGCGGCACGCAGTATTTT